This passage covers 19 T cell receptor beta chains from one sample sequenced in a study of blood T cell repertoires in COVID-19. TCRdb's copy holds only in-frame clones and misses some; the assay was immunoSEQ multiplex PCR. Seen here are fewer than 140,000 clones, 84% observed once, and the top ten hold more than 13%. The sample consisted of peripheral blood. These receptors all come from a woman aged 55-75 years with acute or convalescent COVID-19.

This chain links TRBV7-2 with TRBJ2-7; 10 bases map to TRBD1. This CDR3 comprises 15 residues. The germline gives CDR1 SGHTA, CDR2 FQGNSA. The V gene end was trimmed by 5 bases and the J gene end by 4 bases; junction bases not matched to a gene: 8. The CDR3 DNA sequence: TGTGCCAGCAGCCAAGGACAGGGGGGCTGGTACGAGCAGTACTTC. It encodes CASSQGQGGWYEQYF.

This chain uses TRBV3-1 (or the pseudogene TRBV3-2) with TRBJ1-1, with 8 nucleotides matching TRBD1. The V gene end was trimmed by 0 bases and the J gene end by 9 bases; junction bases not matched to a gene: 9. Germline values: CDR1 LGHDT, CDR2 YNNKEL (reference sequence). CDR3 length: 15 residues. The CDR3 nucleotides read TGTGCCAGCAGCCAAGACCCGGGACAGGTCGTACAAGCTTTCTTT. Amino acid sequence: CASSQDPGQVVQAFF.

The CDR3 protein is CASKGLAVTSTDTQYF. The CDR3 nucleotides are TGTGCCAGCAAGGGACTAGCGGTAACTAGCACAGATACGCAGTATTTT. The chain uses TRBV7-8 and TRBJ2-3; 11 nucleotides match TRBD2. The CDR3 contains 16 residues. Germline V lookup: CDR1 SGHVS, CDR2 FQNEAQ. With V trimmed by 7 bases and J by 0 bases, 6 bases remained unmatched.

The V and J genes are TRBV3-1 (or the pseudogene TRBV3-2) and TRBJ1-2; D is unclear. Trimming removed 5 bases from V and 6 bases from J, with 7 bases in between. This CDR3 has 11 amino acids. Germline lookup yields CDR1 LGHDT and CDR2 YNNKEL (reference sequence). Here the CDR3 reads CASSLLDGYTF. DNA for the CDR3: TGTGCCAGCAGCTTACTTGATGGCTACACCTTC.

V and J are TRBV28 and TRBJ2-3; tentative D call: TRBD1 (6 bases). V was shortened by 2 bases and J by 0 bases, with 9 bases between the two germline ends. The CDR3 covers 15 residues. The germline gives CDR1 MDHEN, CDR2 SYDVKM. The CDR3 DNA reads TGTGCCAGCAGTTTAACTGGACAGAGCACAGATACGCAGTATTTT. This translates into CASSLTGQSTDTQYF.

The rearrangement uses TRBV24-1 and TRBJ1-5; 9 bases are shared with TRBD1. The CDR3 loop spans 16 amino acids. Germline CDR1 reads KGHDR; CDR2 reads SFDVKD. The J segment lost 9 bases and the V segment lost 4 bases, leaving 12 bases of the junction unmatched. CDR3 DNA sequence: TGTGCCACCAGTGACTCCGGGACAGGGACCTCAGGGCCCCAGCATTTT. Translating gives CATSDSGTGTSGPQHF.

This clone was counted between two and nine times. J is TRBJ1-4 and V is TRBV7-2; possibly TRBD1 for D (5 bases). The germline V and J ends were trimmed by 5 bases and 2 bases, with 15 bases remaining between them. This CDR3 region has 16 residues. Per the germline V gene, CDR1 is SGHTA and CDR2 is FQGNSA. The CDR3 region is CASSQGVAATNEKLFF. CDR3 DNA: TGTGCCAGCAGCCAAGGGGTGGCGGCGACTAATGAAAAACTGTTTTTT.

The chain joins TRBV28 to TRBJ1-2; 7 bases agree with TRBD1. Germline lookup yields CDR1 MDHEN and CDR2 SYDVKM. J was trimmed by 8 bases and V by 2 bases; bases with no gene match: 5. This CDR3 has 13 residues. CDR3 region: CASSLQTGLGYTF. In DNA form, the CDR3 reads TGTGCCAGCAGTTTACAGACAGGGCTCGGCTACACCTTC.

The chain carries TRBV28 and TRBJ2-7; 9 bases fit TRBD1. CDR3 length equals 16 residues. J gave up 6 bases and V 6 bases, and 15 bases lay outside the gene matches. Germline V gives CDR1 MDHEN, CDR2 SYDVKM. Here the CDR3 DNA reads TGTGCCAGCAGCTACGGGCGTCCGGGACAGGGACGCGAGCAGTACTTC. Translated: CASSYGRPGQGREQYF.

The genes are TRBV6-4 and TRBJ2-3; D perhaps matches TRBD1 (5 bases). This CDR3 spans 14 amino acids. Germline values: CDR1 MRHNA, CDR2 SNTAGT. Trimming removed 2 bases at V and 0 bases at J, with 6 bases between. DNA of the CDR3: TGTGCCAGCAGTGACAGGGGAAGCACAGATACGCAGTATTTT. This codes for CASSDRGSTDTQYF.

V gene TRBV6-4 combines with J gene TRBJ1-1, with D maybe TRBD1 (5 bases). From germline, CDR1 is MRHNA and CDR2 SNTAGT. The CDR3 has 13 amino acids. With 8 bases removed from V and 2 bases from J, the gap between germline ends came to 12 bases. The CDR3 DNA follows: TGTGCCAGCGGGGGGAGGGATAACACTGAAGCTTTCTTT. It encodes CASGGRDNTEAFF.

This rearrangement joins TRBV13 to TRBJ1-2, with a weak D call TRBD1 (5 bases). Germline lookup yields CDR1 PRHDT and CDR2 FYEKMQ (reference sequence). The V and J ends lost 5 bases and 7 bases respectively, with 17 bases between them. The CDR3 runs to 14 residues. DNA of the CDR3: TGTGCCAGCAGCCCGGAGCAGGGCGGATCTGGCTACACCTTC. Its translation: CASSPEQGGSGYTF.

The V and J genes are TRBV6-5 and TRBJ1-2; D not resolved. Germline lookup yields CDR1 MNHEY and CDR2 SVGAGI. Trimming took 10 bases from V and 0 from J, leaving 18 bases between them. This CDR3 comprises 15 residues. This CDR3 is CATRGVGAPNYGYTF. CDR3 in DNA: TGTGCCACCCGGGGAGTCGGCGCGCCTAACTATGGCTACACCTTC.

The gene calls are TRBV5-5 and TRBJ2-3; D perhaps matches TRBD2 (5 bases). This CDR3 contains 15 residues. CDR1 SGHKS and CDR2 YYEKEE come from the germline V gene (reference sequence). With 3 bases removed from V and 5 bases from J, the gap between germline ends came to 16 bases. CDR3 residues: CASSSGPYGGDTQYF. Written as DNA, the CDR3 is TGTGCCAGCAGCTCAGGTCCCTACGGAGGAGATACGCAGTATTTT. Variable domain in full (rest from reference TRBV5-5 and TRBJ2-3): DAGVTQSPTHLIKTRGQQVTLRCSPISGHKSVSWYQQVLGQGPQFIFQYYEKEERGRGNFPDRFSARQFPNYSSELNVNALLLGDSALYLCASSSGPYGGDTQYFGPGTRLTVL.

The rearrangement links TRBV3-1 (or the pseudogene TRBV3-2) to TRBJ1-2; D may be TRBD1 (5 bases). The germline V gene has CDR1 LGHDT and CDR2 YNNKEL (reference sequence). CDR3 size: 15 residues. V lost 3 bases and J 0 bases, leaving 11 bases between the germline ends. This CDR3 reads CASSHLGAANYGYTF. CDR3 in DNA: TGTGCCAGCAGCCATTTAGGGGCTGCTAACTATGGCTACACCTTC.

V usage is TRBV5-1 and J usage is TRBJ1-1, with TRBD1 as a possible D gene (6 bases). V lost 6 bases to trimming and J lost 4 bases, with 19 bases between them. Germline V gives CDR1 SGHRS, CDR2 YFSETQ. The CDR3 totals 15 residues. CDR3 sequence (DNA): TGCGCCAGCAAAAACCGGGACACATTAGGCACTGAAGCTTTCTTT. This sequence encodes CASKNRDTLGTEAFF.

This chain uses TRBV7-2 with TRBJ2-2; the D gene is possibly TRBD1 (6 bases). CDR1 SGHTA and CDR2 FQGNSA come from the germline V gene. Between the trimmed V and J ends, which lost 3 bases and 7 bases, there was a span of 9 bases. CDR3 length equals 13 residues. The CDR3 protein is CASSFTGYGELFF. CDR3 bases: TGTGCCAGCAGCTTCACAGGGTACGGGGAGCTGTTTTTT.

The chain recombines TRBV6-5 with TRBJ2-7; D might be TRBD2 (5 bases). The CDR3 is 13 residues long. V dropped 5 bases and J dropped 8 bases, with 16 bases sitting between them. Germline-derived CDR1 and CDR2 are MNHEY and SVGAGI. The CDR3 is CASSPREGFKQYF. Written as DNA, the CDR3 is TGTGCCAGCAGTCCCCGAGAGGGTTTCAAGCAGTACTTC.

V is TRBV29-1 and J is TRBJ2-1; unclear D gene. Trimming removed 0 bases at V and 9 bases at J, with 6 bases between. CDR3 length equals 11 residues. Germline CDR1 is SQVTM and CDR2 is ANQGSEA. This chain's CDR3 is CSVEDPGEQFF. The CDR3 DNA sequence: TGCAGCGTTGAAGATCCGGGTGAGCAGTTCTTC.